The T cell receptor (beta chain) described here comes from a study of cytomegalovirus exposure and HLA in healthy donors. As for the study in general: Among roughly 190 million T cells, an earlier analysis found roughly 100 million unique TCR beta sequences. Assignment to the Caucasian-associated ancestry cluster applied to roughly 80% of the roughly 400 genotyped donors. Study results and limitations: Sequencing likely generated an artifact that appeared as a cluster of highly shared sequence variants.

After removal of 5 bases from V and 2 bases from J, the junction contained 15 bases not matched to a gene. This CDR3 is built from 17 residues. Germline V gene lookup returns CDR1 KGHSH and CDR2 LQKENI. In this sample, this clone turned up a few times. The antigen is not known. Healthy bone marrow donors formed the donor group. The study ran its PCR with 60 Vbeta and 13 Jbeta primers. Sequenced by immunoSEQ multiplex PCR; TCRdb stores in-frame clones only, minus some. The table lists 150,000 to 250,000 clones, 79% of them singletons. The sequencing input was PBMCs. The gene calls are TRBV18 and TRBJ2-7, with TRBD1 matching 7 bases. The receptor's source is a woman in her thirties in good health and CMV-seropositive. The chain's CDR3 is CASSLQELRQGTYEQYF. CDR3 coding DNA: TGTGCCAGCTCATTACAGGAACTTAGACAGGGTACCTACGAGCAGTACTTC.